The rows below give T cell receptor beta chains drawn from one sample of a study of glioma-infiltrating T cells after dendritic cell vaccination. TCRdb's copy holds only in-frame clones and misses some; the assay was immunoSEQ multiplex PCR. The table shows 75,000 to 100,000 clones, with 70% to 80% occurring only once. Sequenced here: blood, sampled before dendritic cell vaccination. All receptors derive from a human donor with glioblastoma. CDR3s include the opening cysteine and the closing phenylalanine or tryptophan. The order of the fields is V gene, D gene, clone size, J gene, CDR3 protein, CDR3 DNA. A D gene is named only where the DNA matches it firmly. Expanded clones get a size class; other rows say once, few or many, or leave the size out.

v_call: TRBV9
d_call: NA
clone_size: NA
j_call: TRBJ1-6
cdr3_aa: CASSVEDFSYNSPLHF
cdr3_nt: TGTGCCAGCAGCGTCGAGGATTTCTCCTATAATTCACCCCTCCACTTT

v_call: TRBV5-4
d_call: TRBD2
clone_size: NA
j_call: TRBJ2-1
cdr3_aa: CASSLTSGSYNEQFF
cdr3_nt: TGTGCCAGCAGCTTAACTAGCGGGAGTTACAATGAGCAGTTCTTC

v_call: TRBV27
d_call: NA
clone_size: NA
j_call: TRBJ1-2
cdr3_aa: CGGGAGRPNYGYTF
cdr3_nt: TGTGGGGGAGGGGCAGGCCGACCTAACTATGGCTACACCTTC

v_call: TRBV28
d_call: TRBD1
clone_size: NA
j_call: TRBJ2-1
cdr3_aa: CASSRAAGGANEQFF
cdr3_nt: TGTGCCAGCAGCCGTGCGGCAGGGGGCGCGAATGAGCAGTTCTTC

v_call: TRBV18
d_call: TRBD1
clone_size: NA
j_call: TRBJ2-5
cdr3_aa: CASSQSTGNLETQYF
cdr3_nt: TGTGCCAGCTCACAATCGACAGGGAATTTAGAGACCCAGTACTTC

v_call: TRBV6-5
d_call: TRBD1
clone_size: NA
j_call: TRBJ2-7
cdr3_aa: CASSSTGIGEQYF
cdr3_nt: TGTGCCAGCAGTTCGACAGGGATTGGGGAGCAGTACTTC

v_call: TRBV27
d_call: NA
clone_size: NA
j_call: TRBJ2-7
cdr3_aa: CASRSHDTPGEQYF
cdr3_nt: TGTGCCAGCAGATCCCACGACACCCCGGGAGAGCAGTACTTC

v_call: TRBV5-6
d_call: TRBD2
clone_size: few
j_call: TRBJ2-5
cdr3_aa: CASSLGLAGQETQYF
cdr3_nt: TGTGCCAGCAGCTTGGGTCTAGCGGGACAGGAGACCCAGTACTTC

v_call: TRBV15
d_call: TRBD2
clone_size: NA
j_call: TRBJ2-5
cdr3_aa: CATSSYGGSYQETQYF
cdr3_nt: TGTGCCACCAGCAGCTACGGCGGGAGCTACCAAGAGACCCAGTACTTC

v_call: TRBV11-2
d_call: NA
clone_size: NA
j_call: TRBJ1-2
cdr3_aa: CASSLEYGDGYTF
cdr3_nt: TGTGCCAGCAGCTTAGAATATGGAGATGGCTACACCTTC

v_call: TRBV4-1
d_call: TRBD2
clone_size: medium-sized
j_call: TRBJ2-2
cdr3_aa: CASSQEGDSGRYTGELFF
cdr3_nt: TGCGCCAGCAGCCAAGAAGGGGACAGCGGGAGGTACACCGGGGAGCTGTTTTTT

v_call: TRBV7-3
d_call: TRBD2
clone_size: once
j_call: TRBJ2-1
cdr3_aa: CASSLEAGVYNEQFF
cdr3_nt: TGTGCCAGCAGCCTCGAGGCGGGGGTTTACAATGAGCAGTTCTTC

v_call: TRBV5-1
d_call: NA
clone_size: NA
j_call: TRBJ2-5
cdr3_aa: CASSLGSLQETQYF
cdr3_nt: TGCGCCAGCAGCTTGGGTTCCCTTCAAGAGACCCAGTACTTC

v_call: TRBV15
d_call: TRBD1
clone_size: once
j_call: TRBJ1-4
cdr3_aa: CATSRPTGGREKLFF
cdr3_nt: TGTGCCACCAGCAGGCCGACAGGGGGGAGGGAAAAACTGTTTTTT

v_call: TRBV18
d_call: NA
clone_size: NA
j_call: TRBJ2-5
cdr3_aa: CASSHREITSRPSIQYF
cdr3_nt: TGTGCCAGCTCACACCGGGAGATAACGAGTAGGCCATCGATCCAGTACTTC

v_call: TRBV6-1
d_call: NA
clone_size: NA
j_call: TRBJ2-7
cdr3_aa: CASRADRRPEQYF
cdr3_nt: TGTGCCAGCAGGGCAGACAGGAGACCCGAGCAGTACTTC

v_call: TRBV18
d_call: NA
clone_size: few
j_call: TRBJ1-2
cdr3_aa: CASSPVGQTNYGYTF
cdr3_nt: TGTGCCAGCTCACCCGTCGGACAGACTAACTATGGCTACACCTTC

v_call: TRBV4-1
d_call: TRBD2
clone_size: NA
j_call: TRBJ2-3
cdr3_aa: CASSQDPGTSGGSTDTQYF
cdr3_nt: TGCGCCAGCAGCCAAGACCCGGGAACTAGCGGGGGGAGCACAGATACGCAGTATTTT

v_call: TRBV30
d_call: NA
clone_size: NA
j_call: TRBJ1-3
cdr3_aa: CAHNPGFSGDTIYF
cdr3_nt: TGTGCTCACAACCCGGGGTTCTCTGGAGACACCATATATTTT

v_call: TRBV25-1
d_call: NA
clone_size: NA
j_call: TRBJ1-3
cdr3_aa: CASSEERTGNTIYF
cdr3_nt: TGTGCCAGCAGCGAGGAAAGGACTGGAAACACCATATATTTT

v_call: TRBV5-4
d_call: NA
clone_size: NA
j_call: TRBJ2-5
cdr3_aa: CASTTGSGPGGIRETQYF
cdr3_nt: TGTGCCAGCACCACCGGTTCGGGGCCAGGGGGGATTCGGGAGACCCAGTACTTC

v_call: TRBV5-1
d_call: NA
clone_size: NA
j_call: TRBJ1-2
cdr3_aa: CASSLAPGRGYGYTF
cdr3_nt: TGCGCCAGCAGCTTGGCGCCGGGCAGGGGCTATGGCTACACCTTC

v_call: TRBV15
d_call: TRBD2
clone_size: NA
j_call: TRBJ2-1
cdr3_aa: CATSRDPAGGNEQFF
cdr3_nt: TGTGCCACCAGCAGAGATCCAGCGGGGGGCAATGAGCAGTTCTTC

v_call: TRBV18
d_call: TRBD2
clone_size: NA
j_call: TRBJ2-7
cdr3_aa: CASSPLRTAGLAGDYEQYF
cdr3_nt: TGTGCCAGCTCACCACTCCGGACAGCGGGACTAGCGGGAGACTACGAGCAGTACTTC

v_call: TRBV30
d_call: NA
clone_size: NA
j_call: TRBJ1-6
cdr3_aa: CAWGVPPGQGSPLHF
cdr3_nt: TGTGCCTGGGGTGTACCACCCGGGCAGGGTTCACCCCTCCACTTT

v_call: TRBV28
d_call: TRBD1
clone_size: once
j_call: TRBJ1-1
cdr3_aa: CASSLEGTGGPFEAFF
cdr3_nt: TGTGCCAGCAGTTTAGAAGGGACAGGAGGACCCTTTGAAGCTTTCTTT

v_call: TRBV2
d_call: TRBD1
clone_size: NA
j_call: TRBJ2-1
cdr3_aa: CASSGQGAAYNEQFF
cdr3_nt: TGTGCCAGCAGTGGACAGGGGGCGGCCTACAATGAGCAGTTCTTC

v_call: TRBV18
d_call: NA
clone_size: NA
j_call: TRBJ1-6
cdr3_aa: CASSTTPGSHSPLHF
cdr3_nt: TGTGCCAGCTCAACCACCCCGGGTAGCCATTCACCCCTCCACTTT

v_call: TRBV10-1
d_call: NA
clone_size: NA
j_call: TRBJ1-2
cdr3_aa: CASSNGYGYTF
cdr3_nt: TGCGCCAGCAGTAACGGCTATGGCTACACCTTC

v_call: TRBV5-1
d_call: TRBD2
clone_size: NA
j_call: TRBJ2-1
cdr3_aa: CASSYRTSGGEGEQFF
cdr3_nt: TGCGCCAGCAGCTACCGGACTAGCGGGGGGGAAGGTGAGCAGTTCTTC

v_call: TRBV5-1
d_call: TRBD1
clone_size: NA
j_call: TRBJ2-7
cdr3_aa: CASSMGQGGWDEQYF
cdr3_nt: TGCGCCAGCAGCATGGGACAGGGGGGCTGGGACGAGCAGTACTTC

v_call: TRBV30
d_call: NA
clone_size: NA
j_call: TRBJ2-2
cdr3_aa: CAWSWGVRVSGLENTGELFF
cdr3_nt: TGTGCCTGGAGTTGGGGGGTTCGGGTGAGCGGGCTAGAGAACACCGGGGAGCTGTTTTTT

v_call: TRBV29-1
d_call: NA
clone_size: NA
j_call: TRBJ2-2
cdr3_aa: CSARRLGTGELFF
cdr3_nt: TGCAGCGCCCGCCGACTAGGAACCGGGGAGCTGTTTTTT

v_call: TRBV19
d_call: TRBD2
clone_size: NA
j_call: TRBJ2-1
cdr3_aa: CASSIVQGLGLVLEYYNEQFF
cdr3_nt: TGTGCCAGTAGTATAGTTCAAGGTTTGGGACTAGTTCTGGAATACTACAATGAGCAGTTCTTC

v_call: TRBV5-8
d_call: NA
clone_size: NA
j_call: TRBJ1-5
cdr3_aa: CASSFRDQPQHF
cdr3_nt: TGTGCCAGCAGCTTCCGGGATCAGCCCCAGCATTTT

v_call: TRBV7-9
d_call: TRBD2
clone_size: NA
j_call: TRBJ2-7
cdr3_aa: CASSYSLAGGNYEQYF
cdr3_nt: TGTGCCAGCAGTTACTCGTTAGCGGGAGGGAACTACGAGCAGTACTTC

v_call: TRBV2
d_call: NA
clone_size: NA
j_call: TRBJ2-5
cdr3_aa: CASGGRSRLETQYF
cdr3_nt: TGTGCCTCTGGGGGGAGGAGCCGCTTAGAGACCCAGTACTTC

v_call: TRBV27
d_call: TRBD1
clone_size: NA
j_call: TRBJ1-5
cdr3_aa: CASSLDGTGRNQPQHF
cdr3_nt: TGTGCCAGCAGTTTAGACGGGACAGGGCGCAATCAGCCCCAGCATTTT

v_call: TRBV29-1
d_call: NA
clone_size: NA
j_call: TRBJ1-2
cdr3_aa: CSVFSPSDPPGYTF
cdr3_nt: TGCAGCGTTTTTTCCCCCTCAGATCCGCCGGGCTACACCTTC

v_call: TRBV10-3
d_call: NA
clone_size: NA
j_call: TRBJ2-1
cdr3_aa: CAIRTANEQFF
cdr3_nt: TGTGCCATCAGGACAGCCAATGAGCAGTTCTTC

v_call: TRBV18
d_call: NA
clone_size: NA
j_call: TRBJ2-6
cdr3_aa: CASSRGRSGANVLTF
cdr3_nt: TGTGCCAGCTCACGCGGTCGTTCAGGGGCCAACGTCCTGACTTTC